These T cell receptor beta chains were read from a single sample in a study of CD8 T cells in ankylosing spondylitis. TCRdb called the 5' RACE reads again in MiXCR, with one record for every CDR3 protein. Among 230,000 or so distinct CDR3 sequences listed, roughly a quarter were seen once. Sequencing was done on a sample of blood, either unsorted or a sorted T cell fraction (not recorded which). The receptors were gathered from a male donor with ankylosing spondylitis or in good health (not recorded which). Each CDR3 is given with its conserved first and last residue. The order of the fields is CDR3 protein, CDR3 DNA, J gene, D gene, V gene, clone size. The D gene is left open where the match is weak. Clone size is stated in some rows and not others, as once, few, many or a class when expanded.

cdr3_aa: CASSYSRGDRGFNEQFF
cdr3_nt: TGTGCCAGCAGTTACTCGAGGGGGGACAGGGGCTTTAATGAGCAGTTCTTC
j_call: TRBJ2-1
d_call: TRBD1
v_call: TRBV6-5
clone_size: few

cdr3_aa: CASSSQFGFGGDTQYF
cdr3_nt: TGTGCCAGCAGCTCCCAATTCGGGTTTGGTGGAGATACGCAGTATTTT
j_call: TRBJ2-3
d_call: .
v_call: TRBV7-6
clone_size: many

cdr3_aa: CSAPGQGWDEQFF
cdr3_nt: TGCAGTGCTCCTGGACAGGGCTGGGATGAGCAGTTCTTC
j_call: TRBJ2-1
d_call: TRBD1
v_call: TRBV20-1
clone_size: many

cdr3_aa: CASSRPGIYEQYF
cdr3_nt: TGTGCCAGCAGCCGACCAGGGATCTACGAGCAGTACTTC
j_call: TRBJ2-7
d_call: .
v_call: TRBV12-3/TRBV12-4
clone_size: many

cdr3_aa: CSASAGSGSYEQYF
cdr3_nt: TGCAGTGCTAGTGCGGGGTCCGGGTCCTACGAGCAGTACTTC
j_call: TRBJ2-7
d_call: .
v_call: TRBV20-1
clone_size: many

cdr3_aa: CASSPSVLDSYEQYF
cdr3_nt: TGTGCCAGCAGTCCCTCGGTACTCGACTCCTACGAGCAGTACTTC
j_call: TRBJ2-7
d_call: .
v_call: TRBV12-3/TRBV12-4
clone_size: few

cdr3_aa: CASSKNTGELFF
cdr3_nt: TGTGCCAGCAGTAAAAACACCGGGGAGCTGTTTTTT
j_call: TRBJ2-2
d_call: .
v_call: TRBV28
clone_size: .

cdr3_aa: CSVGGQVPTKGYTF
cdr3_nt: TGCAGCGTCGGGGGACAGGTACCCACCAAGGGCTACACCTTC
j_call: TRBJ1-2
d_call: TRBD1
v_call: TRBV29-1
clone_size: few

cdr3_aa: CATSDPVGFDTGELFF
cdr3_nt: TGTGCCACCAGTGACCCCGTTGGGTTCGACACCGGGGAGCTGTTTTTT
j_call: TRBJ2-2
d_call: .
v_call: TRBV24-1
clone_size: many

cdr3_aa: CATRETGDNEQFF
cdr3_nt: TGTGCCACCAGGGAGACAGGGGACAATGAGCAGTTCTTC
j_call: TRBJ2-1
d_call: TRBD1
v_call: TRBV24-1
clone_size: .

cdr3_aa: CAITPQGTWETQYF
cdr3_nt: TGTGCCATCACCCCACAGGGGACGTGGGAGACCCAGTACTTC
j_call: TRBJ2-5
d_call: TRBD1
v_call: TRBV10-3
clone_size: few

cdr3_aa: CASSRRDRGNTEAFF
cdr3_nt: TGTGCCAGCAGCCGACGAGACAGGGGGAACACTGAAGCTTTCTTT
j_call: TRBJ1-1
d_call: TRBD1
v_call: TRBV7-2
clone_size: few

cdr3_aa: CASRPGQGTYNEQFF
cdr3_nt: TGTGCCAGCAGACCCGGACAGGGTACCTACAATGAGCAGTTCTTC
j_call: TRBJ2-1
d_call: TRBD1
v_call: TRBV12-3/TRBV12-4
clone_size: .

cdr3_aa: CSARDGQLETQYF
cdr3_nt: TGCAGTGCTAGAGATGGTCAGCTAGAGACCCAGTACTTC
j_call: TRBJ2-5
d_call: .
v_call: TRBV20-1
clone_size: .

cdr3_aa: CSAKKVGLADTGELFF
cdr3_nt: TGCAGTGCCAAGAAGGTGGGACTAGCGGACACCGGGGAGCTGTTTTTT
j_call: TRBJ2-2
d_call: TRBD2
v_call: TRBV20-1
clone_size: many

cdr3_aa: CASSPGEGKETQYF
cdr3_nt: TGTGCCAGCAGTCCAGGGGAGGGGAAAGAGACCCAGTACTTC
j_call: TRBJ2-5
d_call: .
v_call: TRBV28
clone_size: many

cdr3_aa: CASSWPYGSDTQYF
cdr3_nt: TGTGCCAGCAGTTGGCCATACGGGTCAGATACGCAGTATTTT
j_call: TRBJ2-3
d_call: .
v_call: TRBV12-3/TRBV12-4
clone_size: few

cdr3_aa: CSAWVLGSSTDTQYF
cdr3_nt: TGCAGTGCTTGGGTCCTAGGATCTAGCACAGATACGCAGTATTTT
j_call: TRBJ2-3
d_call: .
v_call: TRBV20-1
clone_size: .

cdr3_aa: CASSSFPGSTGGTDTQYF
cdr3_nt: TGTGCCAGCAGTTCCTTTCCGGGATCGACCGGCGGCACAGATACGCAGTATTTT
j_call: TRBJ2-3
d_call: .
v_call: TRBV28
clone_size: .

cdr3_aa: CSARDLSGGAADTQYF
cdr3_nt: TGCAGTGCTAGAGATTTGAGCGGGGGGGCCGCAGATACGCAGTATTTT
j_call: TRBJ2-3
d_call: TRBD2
v_call: TRBV20-1
clone_size: .

cdr3_aa: CASSQGTKGANVLTF
cdr3_nt: TGTGCCAGCTCCCAGGGGACCAAAGGGGCCAACGTCCTGACTTTC
j_call: TRBJ2-6
d_call: .
v_call: TRBV12-3/TRBV12-4
clone_size: few

cdr3_aa: CASSLISYNEQFF
cdr3_nt: TGTGCCAGCAGCTTAATAAGTTACAATGAGCAGTTCTTC
j_call: TRBJ2-1
d_call: .
v_call: TRBV7-8
clone_size: many

cdr3_aa: CASNVAGGYTDTQYF
cdr3_nt: TGTGCCAGCAATGTAGCGGGGGGCTACACAGATACGCAGTATTTT
j_call: TRBJ2-3
d_call: TRBD2
v_call: TRBV6-1
clone_size: .

cdr3_aa: CASSSRYTEAFF
cdr3_nt: TGTGCCAGCAGCTCGCGTTATACTGAAGCTTTCTTT
j_call: TRBJ1-1
d_call: .
v_call: TRBV7-2
clone_size: many